The 32 T cell receptor beta chains in this list originate from one sample, sequenced in a study of T cell responses to AZD1222 COVID-19 vaccine. Generated by immunoSEQ multiplex PCR, the TCRdb table keeps only in-frame clones and is missing some. The sample has fewer than 120,000 clones, about nine tenths seen once; the top ten hold over 2%. The sequenced sample was peripheral blood, obtained 28 days after the second AZD1222 dose. The receptors derive from an adult who received the AZD1222 COVID-19 vaccine.

The chain uses TRBV4-3 and TRBJ2-1; D perhaps matches TRBD2 (6 bases). There are 17 residues in the CDR3. Germline CDR1 LGHNA, CDR2 YSLEER. The V gene lost 2 bases and the J gene lost 5 bases, with 19 bases spanning the gap. The CDR3 sequence is CASSQRGKGLANNEQFF. CDR3 coding DNA: TGCGCCAGCAGCCAACGGGGGAAGGGGCTAGCCAACAATGAGCAGTTCTTC.

This clone was seen only once. J is TRBJ2-3 and V is TRBV5-1, with D maybe TRBD2 (7 bases). Germline V CDR1 and CDR2: SGHRS, YFSETQ. Trimming pared 7 bases from V and 2 bases from J, leaving 17 bases between. This CDR3 is 15 amino acids long. DNA for the CDR3: TGCGCCAGCGCTCTGGCGGGGGCAGCCACAGATACGCAGTATTTT. Amino acids: CASALAGAATDTQYF.

The V gene is TRBV12-3 or TRBV12-4, the J gene TRBJ1-2; D may be TRBD1 (5 bases). Trimming removed 8 bases at V and 0 bases at J, with 10 bases between. This CDR3 has 13 amino acids. CDR3 nucleotides: TGTGCCAGCTCTCCGGGGGCTAACTATGGCTACACCTTC. Its translation is CASSPGANYGYTF.

The chain uses TRBV28 and TRBJ2-5, with TRBD2 as a possible D gene (5 bases). The CDR3 covers 16 residues. Germline V gives CDR1 MDHEN, CDR2 SYDVKM. Trimming took 9 bases from V and 5 from J, leaving 25 bases between them. Here the CDR3 DNA reads TGTGCCAGGTCAACTCCAGCAGGACTCCTGCAGGAGACCCAGTACTTC. Translation: CARSTPAGLLQETQYF.

The gene calls are TRBV30 and TRBJ1-2; D gene uncertain. Trimming pared 1 base from V and 0 bases from J, leaving 12 bases between. The CDR3 extends over 15 amino acids. CDR1 is GTSNPN and CDR2 is SVGIG in the germline V gene (reference sequence). As DNA, the CDR3 is TGTGCCTGGAGTGATGGCACCTATTCTAACTATGGCTACACCTTC. Translating it yields CAWSDGTYSNYGYTF.

The chain is built from TRBV7-2 and TRBJ2-5; the D call may be TRBD1 or TRBD2 (6 bases each). Germline CDR1 is SGHTA and CDR2 is FQGNSA. V lost 2 bases to trimming and J lost 4 bases, with 14 bases between them. The CDR3 loop spans 15 amino acids. The CDR3 DNA reads TGTGCCAGCAGCTTACTCGTGGGGGGCCCAGAGACCCAGTACTTC. It codes for CASSLLVGGPETQYF.

Remarks on this clone: The germline gene is not matched at one end of the junction; a read error may be the cause. J is TRBJ2-2 and V is TRBV12-5; 7 nucleotides align to TRBD1. This CDR3 is built from 16 residues. From germline, CDR1 is LGHNT and CDR2 FRNRAP. The CDR3 region has the DNA TGTGTTAGTTTTGGTCCGGGGACAGAGAACACCGGGGAGCTGTTTTTT. Translated: CVSFGPGTENTGELFF.

The rearrangement joins TRBV13 to TRBJ2-3; 10 bases map to TRBD2. Germline-derived CDR1 and CDR2 are PRHDT and FYEKMQ (reference sequence). This CDR3 contains 17 residues. J gave up 7 bases and V 4 bases, and 14 bases lay outside the gene matches. CDR3 bases: TGTGCCAGCAGCTCGACGGGGAGCGGGGGGGCCGTGTATACGCAGTATTTT. Translating gives CASSSTGSGGAVYTQYF. Based on the CDR3 plus reference TRBV13 and TRBJ2-3, the full variable domain is AAGVIQSPRHLIKEKRETATLKCYPIPRHDTVYWYQQGPGQDPQFLISFYEKMQSDKGSIPDRFSAQQFSDYHSELNMSSLELGDSALYFCASSSTGSGGAVYTQYFGPGTRLTVL.

In this sample, this clone turned up once. V is TRBV5-6 and J is TRBJ2-7; D is unresolved. V lost 3 bases and J 6 bases, leaving 19 bases between the germline ends. Germline V CDR1 and CDR2: SGHDT, YYEEEE. CDR3 length equals 15 residues. The CDR3 is CASSSLGGWRGEQYF. The CDR3 DNA is TGTGCCAGCAGCTCCCTAGGCGGTTGGCGTGGCGAGCAGTACTTC.

The chain links TRBV19 to TRBJ1-1; D is undetermined. Trimming pared 7 bases from V and 6 bases from J, leaving 15 bases between. Germline V gene lookup returns CDR1 LNHDA and CDR2 SQIVND (reference sequence). The CDR3 is 13 amino acids. In DNA form, the CDR3 reads TGTGCCAGTACCCTTACCCGGGCAGCTGAAGCTTTCTTT. It translates to CASTLTRAAEAFF. The full variable domain, completed using reference TRBV19 and TRBJ1-1, is DGGITQSPKYLFRKEGQNVTLSCEQNLNHDAMYWYRQDPGQGLRLIYYSQIVNDFQKGDIAEGYSVSREKKESFPLTVTSAQKNPTAFYLCASTLTRAAEAFFGQGTRLTVV.

This chain links TRBV19 with TRBJ2-3; possibly TRBD2 for D (5 bases). There are 12 residues in the CDR3. Germline lookup yields CDR1 LNHDA and CDR2 SQIVND (reference sequence). V was clipped by 3 bases and J by 4 bases, with 5 bases between them. The CDR3 nucleotides read TGTGCCAGTAGTATGAGGGCAGATACGCAGTATTTT. It yields the protein CASSMRADTQYF.

This chain connects TRBV11-2 to TRBJ2-5, with 12 bases that match TRBD2. There are 15 residues in the CDR3. The V gene end was trimmed by 3 bases and the J gene end by 5 bases; junction bases not matched to a gene: 4. Germline V gives CDR1 SGHAT, CDR2 FQNNGV. The CDR3 region has the DNA TGTGCCAGCAGCTTCCTTGGGACTAGCGGGGAGACCCAGTACTTC. This encodes CASSFLGTSGETQYF.

The chain uses TRBV9 and TRBJ2-2; D gene uncertain. Trimming stripped 5 bases from V and 1 base from J, with 6 bases between. Germline CDR1 and CDR2: SGDLS and YYNGEE. The CDR3 extends over 13 amino acids. In DNA form, the CDR3 reads TGTGCCAGCAGTTATGAGAACACCGGGGAGCTGTTTTTT. As protein: CASSYENTGELFF.

The V call is TRBV19, the J call TRBJ2-1; D remains ambiguous. V lost 2 bases, J lost 6 bases, and 5 bases lay in between. CDR1 and CDR2 (germline): LNHDA, SQIVND (reference sequence). The CDR3 is made up of 12 amino acids. The CDR3 coding sequence is TGTGCCAGTAGTATAAGCAGCAATGAGCAGTTCTTC. Its translation is CASSISSNEQFF.

The gene calls are TRBV21-1 and TRBJ2-7; the D call in the table, TRBD1, was not verified against the DNA. TRBV21-1 is a pseudogene. This CDR3 spans 12 amino acids. The chain's CDR3 is CASFKGAREQYF. CDR3 sequence (DNA): TGTGCCAGCTTTAAGGGGGCAAGGGAGCAGTACTTC.

The V call is TRBV2, the J call TRBJ2-5, with D possibly matching TRBD1 (7 bases). The germline V and J ends were trimmed by 6 bases and 2 bases, with 16 bases remaining between them. Germline V gives CDR1 SNHLY, CDR2 FYNNEI. The CDR3 consists of 15 residues. The CDR3 DNA follows: TGTGCCAGCAGAGCCAACAGGGGAGGACAAGAGACCCAGTACTTC. This sequence encodes CASRANRGGQETQYF.

The chain links TRBV6-1 to TRBJ2-7; 9 positions agree with TRBD2. The CDR3 is made up of 15 amino acids. Trimming at V came to 2 bases and at J to 3 bases, leaving 5 bases not matched to a gene. Per germline, CDR1 MNHNS and CDR2 SASEGT. Here the CDR3 reads CASSELGGGVYEQYF. Written as DNA, the CDR3 is TGTGCCAGCAGTGAATTAGGCGGGGGGGTCTACGAGCAGTACTTC.

The chain combines TRBV10-1 with TRBJ1-2; the D gene is possibly TRBD1 (5 bases). V was shortened by 5 bases and J by 3 bases, with 10 bases between the two germline ends. This CDR3 has 13 amino acids. The V gene's germline CDR1 is WNHNN and CDR2 SYGVQD (reference sequence). The CDR3 bases are TGCGCCAGCAGTTCTCAGGGAGACTATGGCTACACCTTC. Residues: CASSSQGDYGYTF.

This clone was found once. The chain links TRBV6-5 to TRBJ2-7; D is possibly TRBD1 (6 bases). Deletions cut 7 bases from V and 2 bases from J, with 12 bases between. Looked up from germline, CDR1 is MNHEY and CDR2 is SVGAGI. The length of the CDR3 is 13 residues. The CDR3 here is CASTETGPYEQYF. Here the CDR3 DNA reads TGTGCCAGCACGGAGACAGGACCCTACGAGCAGTACTTC.

The genes are TRBV6-1 and TRBJ1-1; D is ambiguous. The CDR3 totals 13 residues. Germline V CDR1 and CDR2: MNHNS, SASEGT. Trimming cost V 2 bases and J 1 base, with 5 bases left between them. In DNA form, the CDR3 reads TGTGCCAGCAGTGAATTCGCGAACACTGAAGCTTTCTTT. As protein: CASSEFANTEAFF.

The chain employs TRBV7-9 and TRBJ1-6; D is unclear. CDR1 is SEHNR, CDR2 FQNEAQ, per germline (reference sequence). V was trimmed by 3 bases and J by 10 bases, leaving 16 bases between them. The CDR3 is made up of 15 amino acids. The CDR3 here is CASSFRSALESPLHF. The CDR3 coding sequence is TGTGCCAGCAGCTTCAGGAGCGCCCTCGAGTCACCCCTCCACTTT.

V usage is TRBV7-9 and J usage is TRBJ1-1; no clear D gene. V was pared by 0 bases and J by 3 bases, with 5 bases between. This CDR3 spans 13 amino acids. Germline V gene sequence: CDR1 SEHNR, CDR2 FQNEAQ (reference sequence). The CDR3 bases are TGTGCCAGCAGCTTAGCGTTCGACACTGAAGCTTTCTTT. Its translation is CASSLAFDTEAFF.

The V gene is TRBV15, the J gene TRBJ1-5; D not resolved. The CDR3 is made up of 15 amino acids. The V gene's germline CDR1 is LNHNV and CDR2 YYDKDF (reference sequence). V lost 0 bases to trimming and J lost 5 bases, with 11 bases between them. CDR3 sequence reads: CATSREANRDQPQHF. The CDR3, as DNA: TGTGCCACCAGCAGAGAAGCTAACAGAGATCAGCCCCAGCATTTT.

This chain links TRBV5-6 with TRBJ2-7; 10 bases are shared with TRBD1. The CDR3 has 15 amino acids. The germline V gene encodes CDR1 SGHDT and CDR2 YYEEEE. The J segment lost 5 bases and the V segment lost 4 bases, leaving 9 bases of the junction unmatched. In DNA, the CDR3 is TGTGCCAGCAGCGAAGCCGGGACAGGGGTCCACGAGCAGTACTTC. Its protein product is CASSEAGTGVHEQYF. The complete variable domain, with remaining parts taken from reference TRBV5-6 and TRBJ2-7, reads DAGVTQSPTHLIKTRGQQVTLRCSPKSGHDTVSWYQQALGQGPQFIFQYYEEEERQRGNFPDRFSGHQFPNYSSELNVNALLLGDSALYLCASSEAGTGVHEQYFGPGTRLTVT.

This chain joins TRBV10-3 and TRBJ2-5, with 8 bases matching TRBD2. Trimming at V came to 2 bases and at J to 2 bases, leaving 7 bases not matched to a gene. The CDR3 has 16 amino acids. CDR1 is ENHRY and CDR2 is SYGVKD in the germline V gene. CDR3 nucleotide sequence: TGTGCCATCAGTGAGCTGGGGACTAGGGGACAAGAGACCCAGTACTTC. This translates into CAISELGTRGQETQYF.

The chain employs TRBV4-3 and TRBJ2-7; 12 bases agree with TRBD2. The V and J ends lost 0 bases and 7 bases, in that order; junction bases with no gene match: 4. This CDR3 contains 15 residues. CDR1 and CDR2 from the germline V gene are LGHNA and YSLEER. This CDR3 is CASSQDPGLAGEQYF. CDR3 coding DNA: TGCGCCAGCAGCCAAGATCCGGGACTAGCGGGTGAGCAGTACTTC.

The chain carries TRBV7-9 and TRBJ1-3; 8 nucleotides match TRBD1. The ends lost 4 bases at V and 3 bases at J; junction bases unmatched: 8. CDR1 is SEHNR and CDR2 is FQNEAQ in the germline V gene (reference sequence). The CDR3 length is 16 residues. The CDR3 DNA follows: TGTGCCAGCAGCTCAACTCAGGGGGCGAGTGGAAACACCATATATTTT. Protein: CASSSTQGASGNTIYF.

This rearrangement joins TRBV11-2 to TRBJ2-2; D gene ambiguous. Per germline, CDR1 SGHAT and CDR2 FQNNGV. Trimming shortened V by 5 bases and J by 8 bases, and 9 bases separated the two germline ends. The length of the CDR3 is 12 residues. CDR3 protein: CASSIGEGELFF. The CDR3 DNA reads TGTGCCAGCAGCATTGGAGAGGGGGAGCTGTTTTTT.

The chain links TRBV25-1 to TRBJ2-1, with 8 bases identical to TRBD2. Germline-derived CDR1 and CDR2 are MGHDK and SYGVNS. The CDR3 contains 15 residues. The junction had 10 bases not matched to a gene; V was cut back by 6 bases and J by 6 bases. CDR3 region: CASSRGGRGSNEQFF. In nucleotides, the CDR3 is TGTGCCAGCAGCCGCGGGGGGCGAGGTTCCAATGAGCAGTTCTTC.

This chain links TRBV7-2 with TRBJ2-3; D remains unclear. The V and J ends lost 3 bases and 6 bases respectively, with 10 bases between them. The CDR3 has 13 residues. Looked up from germline, CDR1 is SGHTA and CDR2 is FQGNSA. The DNA of the CDR3 is TGTGCCAGCAGCTTCGCGACTCTGGATACGCAGTATTTT. Protein product: CASSFATLDTQYF.

This clone was picked up one time. The V call is TRBV18, the J call TRBJ1-5, with D unclear. Germline V gene sequence: CDR1 KGHSH, CDR2 LQKENI. Trimming cost V 3 bases and J 4 bases, with 10 bases left between them. The CDR3 has 14 residues. CDR3 residues: CASSPGLSNQPQHF. As DNA, the CDR3 is TGTGCCAGCTCACCCGGACTCTCTAATCAGCCCCAGCATTTT.

J is TRBJ2-1 and V is TRBV13; the D is unclear. The V and J ends lost 4 bases and 5 bases respectively, with 15 bases between them. Germline CDR1 and CDR2: PRHDT and FYEKMQ (reference sequence). The CDR3 runs 15 residues. CDR3 residues: CASSSRGMGHNEQFF. CDR3 DNA sequence: TGTGCCAGCAGCTCCCGAGGAATGGGTCACAATGAGCAGTTCTTC.